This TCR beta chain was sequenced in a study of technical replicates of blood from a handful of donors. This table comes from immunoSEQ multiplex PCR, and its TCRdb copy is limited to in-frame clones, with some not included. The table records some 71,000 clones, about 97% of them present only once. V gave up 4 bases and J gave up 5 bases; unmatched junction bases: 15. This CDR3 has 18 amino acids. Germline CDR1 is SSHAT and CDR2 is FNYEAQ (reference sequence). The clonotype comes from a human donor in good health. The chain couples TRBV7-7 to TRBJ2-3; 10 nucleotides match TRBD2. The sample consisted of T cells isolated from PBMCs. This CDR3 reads CASSSGLAGGSVGDTQYF. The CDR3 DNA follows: TGTGCCAGCAGCTCGGGGTTAGCGGGAGGAAGCGTCGGAGATACGCAGTATTTT.